A single sample gave rise to the 17 T cell receptor beta chains below, sequenced in a study of patients and donors after allogeneic stem cell transplantation. A single record per CDR3 protein comes from TCRdb applying MiXCR to the RT-PCR reads. The repertoire consists of tens of thousands of distinct CDR3 sequences, with approximately 6.3% occurring once and the leading ten covering about 35%. The sequencing sample was made of blood, either unsorted or a sorted T cell fraction (not recorded which). These receptors were taken from a human donor who was either an allogeneic HSCT recipient or a stem cell or donor lymphocyte infusion donor (not recorded which). It is not recorded whose cells these are; they may come from a transplant donor.

J is TRBJ2-3 and V is TRBV29-1; 8 bases map to TRBD1. CDR3 size: 14 residues. V trimming: 5 bases; J trimming: 7 bases; junction bases outside the gene matches: 11. The germline V gene encodes CDR1 SQVTM and CDR2 ANQGSEA. Here the CDR3 reads CSVWGAGGANTQYF. In DNA, the CDR3 is TGCAGCGTTTGGGGGGCAGGGGGCGCGAATACGCAGTATTTT.

This chain uses TRBV28 with TRBJ2-2; 7 bases match TRBD2. CDR3 length equals 14 residues. The junction had 3 bases not matched to a gene; V was cut back by 5 bases and J by 3 bases. Germline V gives CDR1 MDHEN, CDR2 SYDVKM. The CDR3 is CASSPGRDTGELFF. CDR3 coding DNA: TGTGCCAGCAGTCCTGGGAGGGACACCGGGGAGCTGTTTTTT.

The chain couples TRBV6-2 or TRBV6-3 to TRBJ2-7, with D perhaps being TRBD1 or TRBD2 (5 bases each). The CDR3 spans 15 residues. In germline, CDR1 is MNHEY, CDR2 SVGEGT. Trimming took 0 bases from V and 2 from J, leaving 11 bases between them. CDR3 nucleotides: TGTGCCAGCAGTTACTCGGGGGTGGGCACCTACGAGCAGTACTTC. It codes for CASSYSGVGTYEQYF.

V is TRBV7-9 and J is TRBJ2-2; D call uncertain. There are 14 residues in the CDR3. Germline V gives CDR1 SEHNR, CDR2 FQNEAQ (reference sequence). Trimming took off 3 bases at V and 4 bases at J, with 9 bases between the two ends. CDR3 coding DNA: TGTGCCAGCAGCTTCCCCGCCGGCACCGGGGAGCTGTTTTTT. Protein sequence: CASSFPAGTGELFF.

This clonotype has only a few counts. The rearrangement joins TRBV4-1 to TRBJ2-7, with 7 bases matching TRBD1. J lost 0 bases, V lost 4 bases, and 6 bases had no gene match. The CDR3 runs 15 residues. Germline V CDR1 and CDR2: MGHRA, YSYEKL. Here the CDR3 reads CASSPWDSSSYEQYF. CDR3 nucleotide sequence: TGCGCCAGCAGCCCCTGGGACAGCAGCTCCTACGAGCAGTACTTC.

This clonotype was recorded many times. The chain uses TRBV6-5 and TRBJ2-2; D gene unclear. Trimming shortened V by 5 bases and J by 4 bases, and 8 bases separated the two germline ends. This CDR3 has 13 amino acids. Looked up from germline, CDR1 is MNHEY and CDR2 is SVGAGI. CDR3 sequence reads: CASSPHSTGELFF. In nucleotides, the CDR3 is TGTGCCAGCAGTCCACATTCCACCGGGGAGCTGTTTTTT.

This clonotype was observed a handful of times. CDR3 region: CASSPRGTSGRTDTQYF. In nucleotides, the CDR3 is TGTGCCAGCAGCCCCCGGGGGACTAGCGGCCGGACAGATACGCAGTATTTT. The chain carries TRBV9 and TRBJ2-3; 11 nucleotides line up with TRBD2. Germline CDR1 is SGDLS and CDR2 is YYNGEE. The CDR3 contains 17 residues. Losses at the gene ends were 4 bases for V and 3 bases for J; bases not matched to a gene: 10. Complete variable domain (other parts from reference TRBV9 and TRBJ2-3): DSGVTQTPKHLITATGQRVTLRCSPRSGDLSVYWYQQSLDQGLQFLIQYYNGEERAKGNILERFSAQQFPDLHSELNLSSLELGDSALYFCASSPRGTSGRTDTQYFGPGTRLTVL.

The V and J genes are TRBV9 and TRBJ2-7; no clear D gene. The length of the CDR3 is 14 residues. The germline V and J ends were trimmed by 3 bases and 0 bases, with 10 bases remaining between them. Germline loops: CDR1 SGDLS, CDR2 YYNGEE. The CDR3 protein is CASSAGPSSYEQYF. DNA for the CDR3: TGTGCCAGCAGCGCAGGACCTAGCTCCTACGAGCAGTACTTC.

V is TRBV28 and J is TRBJ2-6, with 9 bases matching TRBD1. Germline CDR1 MDHEN, CDR2 SYDVKM. The CDR3 runs to 15 residues. This CDR3 reads CATGQGISGANVLTF. In DNA, the CDR3 is TGTGCGACGGGACAGGGCATCTCTGGGGCCAACGTCCTGACTTTC.

The chain uses TRBV14 and TRBJ2-7; no reliable D call. The CDR3 runs 11 residues. Germline V gene lookup returns CDR1 SGHDN and CDR2 FVKESK. The V end lost 4 bases, the J end lost 7 bases, and 8 bases lay between the germline ends. This chain's CDR3 is CASSLVGEQYF. The CDR3 DNA reads as TGTGCCAGCAGCCTAGTGGGGGAGCAGTACTTC.

This clonotype was recorded many times. The chain carries TRBV14 and TRBJ2-7; TRBD2 aligns across 10 bases. J lost 7 bases, V lost 1 base, and 10 bases had no gene match. The length of the CDR3 is 16 residues. CDR1 and CDR2 (germline): SGHDN, FVKESK. The CDR3: CASSQVGTSGIGEQYF. The CDR3 region has the DNA TGTGCCAGCAGCCAAGTAGGAACTAGCGGGATAGGAGAGCAGTACTTC.

This clonotype was detected only a few times. The gene calls are TRBV24-1 and TRBJ2-5; TRBD1 is a possible D gene (5 bases). The V end lost 5 bases, the J end lost 2 bases, and 17 bases lay between the germline ends. The CDR3 is made up of 16 amino acids. Germline assignment: CDR1 KGHDR and CDR2 SFDVKD. The CDR3 DNA sequence: TGTGCCACCAGTGGGGCAGGGTCGGTTCTACAAGAGACCCAGTACTTC. Residues: CATSGAGSVLQETQYF.

The chain recombines TRBV20-1 with TRBJ2-3; 8 bases agree with TRBD2. The length of the CDR3 is 14 residues. Germline values: CDR1 DFQATT, CDR2 SNEGSKA (reference sequence). V shed 7 bases, J shed 0 bases, and the junction held 6 bases outside the gene matches. The CDR3 region is CSVVTSGSTDTQYF. In DNA, the CDR3 is TGCAGTGTAGTTACTAGCGGTAGCACAGATACGCAGTATTTT.

This clonotype was found a few times. The chain joins TRBV20-1 to TRBJ2-3; weak D call: TRBD1 (5 bases). The CDR3 contains 17 residues. Germline V gene data show CDR1 as DFQATT and CDR2 as SNEGSKA (reference sequence). Trimming removed 3 bases from V and 0 bases from J, with 19 bases in between. The CDR3 region is CSASKGLVTRSTDTQYF. DNA for the CDR3: TGCAGTGCTAGTAAGGGGCTTGTCACCAGAAGCACAGATACGCAGTATTTT.

Only a few counts were recorded for this clonotype. This rearrangement joins TRBV7-9 to TRBJ2-1; TRBD2 agrees at 13 bases. V lost 1 base to trimming and J lost 5 bases; unmatched junction nucleotides: 14. Germline V gives CDR1 SEHNR, CDR2 FQNEAQ (reference sequence). The CDR3 consists of 20 residues. The CDR3 DNA sequence: TGTGCCAGCAGCTTAGAATGGAGGACTAGCGGGAGAAAAGCTGACAATGAGCAGTTCTTC. This gives the protein CASSLEWRTSGRKADNEQFF.

This chain joins TRBV9 and TRBJ2-6; weak D call: TRBD1 (5 bases). The germline CDR1 and CDR2 sequences are SGDLS and YYNGEE. V was cut by 0 bases and J by 0 bases, with 7 bases left in between. This CDR3 has 16 amino acids. CDR3 sequence reads: CASSVVDSSGANVLTF. The CDR3 DNA reads TGTGCCAGCAGCGTAGTCGACAGCTCTGGGGCCAACGTCCTGACTTTC.

This clonotype was recorded many times. The rearrangement joins TRBV10-3 to TRBJ1-1; a possible D gene is TRBD1 (6 bases). The V gene's germline CDR1 is ENHRY and CDR2 SYGVKD. The CDR3 has 13 amino acids. The V gene lost 6 bases and the J gene lost 0 bases, with 8 bases spanning the gap. CDR3 protein: CAIRGGVNTEAFF. As DNA, the CDR3 is TGTGCCATCAGAGGGGGAGTGAACACTGAAGCTTTCTTT.